This T cell receptor beta chain derives from a study of T cell responses to AZD1222 COVID-19 vaccine. Study findings and constraints: As reported, nearly half of all spike-specific TCRs target variant regions that are unmutated.

The data were produced by immunoSEQ multiplex PCR, yet TCRdb's version contains in-frame clones alone and is incomplete. The table lists 110,000 to 150,000 clones, over 90% of them singletons. This CDR3 is 13 amino acids long. V lost 7 bases to trimming and J lost 7 bases; unmatched junction nucleotides: 10. CDR1 is SGDLS and CDR2 is YYNGEE in the germline V gene. Note on this clone: Its specificity is not known.

Sequencing was performed on peripheral blood, taken on day 0 of AZD1222 vaccination. The chain combines TRBV9 with TRBJ1-2; 7 bases map to TRBD1. This sequence originates from an adult in good health. Here the CDR3 reads CASESGPGGGYTF. In DNA form, the CDR3 reads TGTGCCAGCGAGTCAGGCCCAGGGGGTGGCTACACCTTC.